These 15 T cell receptor beta chains share one sample of origin, sequenced in a study of shared clonotypes between healthy human individuals. Only in-frame clones appear in the TCRdb table, and some are missing; sequencing was by immunoSEQ multiplex PCR. Counted here are 2 million to 2.5 million clones, under 97% occurring once; the ten biggest clones make up 0.1% to 0.15%. Sequencing was done on a sample of naive CD4+ T cells sorted from blood. Noted subset: CD45RA+ positively selected. The receptors derive from a young man in good health.

This chain connects TRBV5-1 to TRBJ1-1; D is unresolved. This CDR3 comprises 14 residues. Germline values: CDR1 SGHRS, CDR2 YFSETQ. V shed 4 bases and J shed 1 base, with 11 bases lying between them. Here the CDR3 DNA reads TGCGCCAGCAGCACTTCCCCTGGGAACACTGAAGCTTTCTTT. Amino acid sequence: CASSTSPGNTEAFF.

The V call is TRBV5-1, the J call TRBJ2-7; perhaps D is TRBD1 or TRBD2 (6 bases each). The CDR3 runs to 15 residues. Germline lookup yields CDR1 SGHRS and CDR2 YFSETQ. V gave up 0 bases and J gave up 4 bases, with 14 bases separating them. The CDR3 is CASSLEGGGMYEQYF. CDR3 DNA sequence: TGCGCCAGCAGCTTGGAAGGAGGGGGAATGTACGAGCAGTACTTC.

The chain combines TRBV7-2 with TRBJ2-3; D remains unclear. The germline V gene has CDR1 SGHTA and CDR2 FQGNSA. Trimming removed 5 bases from V and 1 base from J, with 13 bases in between. The CDR3 has 15 residues. The CDR3 loop is CASSPLGVGTDTQYF. In nucleotides, the CDR3 is TGTGCCAGCAGCCCACTTGGCGTTGGCACAGATACGCAGTATTTT.

The chain employs TRBV5-6 and TRBJ2-1; no definite D call. There are 15 residues in the CDR3. The germline gives CDR1 SGHDT, CDR2 YYEEEE. V was trimmed by 4 bases and J by 6 bases, leaving 17 bases between them. This CDR3 reads CASSVDGLILNEQFF. CDR3 coding DNA: TGTGCCAGCAGCGTGGATGGTCTCATACTCAATGAGCAGTTCTTC.

The rearrangement links TRBV5-6 to TRBJ2-7, with D perhaps matching TRBD2 (5 bases). The CDR3 contains 17 residues. Germline CDR1 is SGHDT and CDR2 is YYEEEE. V was cut by 0 bases and J by 1 base, with 17 bases left in between. This CDR3 reads CASSLVAAAGRSYEQYF. The CDR3 DNA reads as TGTGCCAGCAGCTTGGTGGCAGCGGCTGGGAGATCCTACGAGCAGTACTTC.

The chain recombines TRBV11-1 with TRBJ1-6, with TRBD1 matching over 9 bases. CDR1 and CDR2 (germline): SGHAT, FQDESV (reference sequence). The length of the CDR3 is 15 residues. After removal of 3 bases from V and 10 bases from J, the junction contained 7 bases not matched to a gene. The CDR3 DNA reads TGTGCCAGCAGCTTGGAGGACAGGGGAAGGTCACCCCTCCACTTT. Its protein product is CASSLEDRGRSPLHF.

V gene TRBV28 combines with J gene TRBJ1-2; D call uncertain. Trimming pared 4 bases from V and 6 bases from J, leaving 12 bases between. Looked up from germline, CDR1 is MDHEN and CDR2 is SYDVKM. The CDR3 is 13 residues long. CDR3 in amino acids: CASSSPSFDGYTF. The DNA for the CDR3 is TGTGCCAGCAGTTCCCCCAGCTTTGATGGCTACACCTTC.

The genes are TRBV30 and TRBJ2-5, with a tentative D call TRBD1 (5 bases). The CDR3 covers 13 residues. CDR1 GTSNPN and CDR2 SVGIG come from the germline V gene (reference sequence). Trimming stripped 2 bases from V and 4 bases from J, with 11 bases between. Written as DNA, the CDR3 is TGTGCCTGGAGTCGGACAAGTGGAGAGACCCAGTACTTC. This encodes CAWSRTSGETQYF.

CDR3 in amino acids: CASSLVGTNGYTF. CDR3 coding DNA: TGTGCCAGCAGCTTAGTGGGGACCAATGGCTACACCTTC. This chain uses TRBV7-2 with TRBJ1-2; D is perhaps TRBD1 (5 bases). Per the germline V gene, CDR1 is SGHTA and CDR2 is FQGNSA. The CDR3 extends over 13 amino acids. With 1 base removed from V and 6 bases from J, the gap between germline ends came to 9 bases.

To note about this clone: Additional DNA sequences in this sample encode the identical CDR3. The chain employs TRBV18 and TRBJ2-7, with D possibly called TRBD1 or TRBD2 (5 bases each). Per germline, CDR1 KGHSH and CDR2 LQKENI. CDR3 length: 14 amino acids. V was clipped by 2 bases and J by 2 bases, with 10 bases between them. DNA of the CDR3: TGTGCCAGCTCACCAGGGACGCAGGCCTACGAGCAGTACTTC. This gives the protein CASSPGTQAYEQYF.

The chain links TRBV7-6 to TRBJ2-7; D is uncertain. This CDR3 comprises 12 residues. CDR1 SGHVS and CDR2 FNYEAQ come from the germline V gene. V was pared by 2 bases and J by 6 bases, with 8 bases between. Here the CDR3 DNA reads TGTGCCAGCAGCTTAAATCCGTCCGAGCAGTACTTC. Amino acid sequence: CASSLNPSEQYF. The whole variable domain, filled in from reference TRBV7-6 and TRBJ2-7, reads GAGVSQSPRYKVTKRGQDVALRCDPISGHVSLYWYRQALGQGPEFLTYFNYEAQQDKSGLPNDRFSAERPEGSISTLTIQRTEQRDSAMYRCASSLNPSEQYFGPGTRLTVT.

This clone was seen only once. This chain connects TRBV5-4 to TRBJ2-3; D is uncertain. The germline CDR1 and CDR2 sequences are SGHNT and YYREEE (reference sequence). V lost 0 bases and J lost 5, with 10 bases in between. The CDR3 consists of 14 residues. The CDR3 DNA is TGTGCCAGCAGCTTGGCCAAGAACCTAGATACGCAGTATTTT. This encodes CASSLAKNLDTQYF.

The chain is built from TRBV15 and TRBJ2-1, with D tentatively TRBD2 (5 bases). This CDR3 has 16 residues. The germline gives CDR1 LNHNV, CDR2 YYDKDF (reference sequence). V was clipped by 3 bases and J by 5 bases, with 17 bases between them. The CDR3: CATSRGSSLGHNEQFF. In nucleotides, the CDR3 is TGTGCCACCAGCAGGGGGAGCTCCTTGGGCCACAATGAGCAGTTCTTC.

This clone was observed a single time. V usage is TRBV30 and J usage is TRBJ2-1, with D possibly TRBD2 on 5 matching bases. V shed 3 bases and J shed 11 bases, with 17 bases lying between them. The CDR3 is 13 amino acids. CDR1 and CDR2 from the germline V gene are GTSNPN and SVGIG (reference sequence). This chain's CDR3 is CAWRSFRRAQQFF. The CDR3 nucleotides are TGTGCCTGGAGGAGTTTCAGGCGGGCTCAGCAGTTCTTC.

CDR3 nucleotides: TGTGCCAGCAGCCAAGATGGCGCGGGCCGAGATACGCAGTATTTT. This sequence encodes CASSQDGAGRDTQYF. The rearrangement joins TRBV4-2 to TRBJ2-3; D is perhaps TRBD2 (5 bases). Germline loops: CDR1 LGHNA, CDR2 YNFKEQ. V gave up 0 bases and J gave up 5 bases, with 12 bases separating them. The CDR3 totals 15 residues.